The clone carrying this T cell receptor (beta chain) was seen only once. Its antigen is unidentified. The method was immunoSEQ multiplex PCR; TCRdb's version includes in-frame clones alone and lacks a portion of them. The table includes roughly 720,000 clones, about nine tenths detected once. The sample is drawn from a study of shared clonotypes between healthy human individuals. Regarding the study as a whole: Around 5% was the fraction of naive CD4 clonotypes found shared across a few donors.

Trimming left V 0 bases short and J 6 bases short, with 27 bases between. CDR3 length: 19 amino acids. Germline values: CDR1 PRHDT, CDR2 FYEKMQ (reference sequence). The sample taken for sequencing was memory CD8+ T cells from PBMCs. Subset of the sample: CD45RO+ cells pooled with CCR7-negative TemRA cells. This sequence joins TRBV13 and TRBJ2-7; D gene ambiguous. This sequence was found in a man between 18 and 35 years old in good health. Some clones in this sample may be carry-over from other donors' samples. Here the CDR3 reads CASSLGVPTEFHLVSEQYF. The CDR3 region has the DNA TGTGCCAGCAGCTTAGGTGTCCCGACTGAATTTCATCTGGTTTCCGAGCAGTACTTC.